Each of the 32 T cell receptor beta chains below was sequenced from the same sample in a study of blood T cell repertoires in COVID-19. This table comes from immunoSEQ multiplex PCR, and its TCRdb copy is limited to in-frame clones, with some not included. The table lists 35,000 to 45,000 clones, roughly 80% of them singletons. Sequences were obtained from peripheral blood. These receptors all stem from a man aged 65 to 79 with acute or convalescent COVID-19.

For the CDR3, the DNA is TGTGCCAGCTCAGTCGGACAGGTCCTCTCTGGAAACACCATATATTTT. Its protein is CASSVGQVLSGNTIYF. The rearrangement joins TRBV18 to TRBJ1-3, with 7 bases lining up with TRBD1. Per the germline V gene, CDR1 is KGHSH and CDR2 is LQKENI. V dropped 5 bases and J dropped 0; count of bases not matched to a gene: 7. CDR3 length equals 16 residues. The full variable domain, rest sourced from reference TRBV18 and TRBJ1-3, is NAGVMQNPRHLVRRRGQEARLRCSPMKGHSHVYWYRQLPEEGLKFMVYLQKENIIDESGMPKERFSAEFPKEGPSILRIQQVVRGDSAAYFCASSVGQVLSGNTIYFGEGSWLTVV.

This clone turned up a few times. The CDR3 loop reads CASSQVEDRVNEKLFF. CDR3 in DNA: TGCGCCAGCAGCCAAGTTGAGGATCGGGTTAATGAAAAACTGTTTTTT. The chain couples TRBV4-1 to TRBJ1-4, with D unresolved. Germline V gene lookup returns CDR1 MGHRA and CDR2 YSYEKL. Trimming shortened V by 1 base and J by 4 bases, and 13 bases separated the two germline ends. The CDR3 is made up of 16 amino acids.

V and J are TRBV7-9 and TRBJ1-4; 12 nucleotides align to TRBD1. The CDR3 sequence is 15 residues long. V lost 5 bases to trimming and J lost 8 bases; unmatched junction nucleotides: 6. Germline CDR1 reads SEHNR; CDR2 reads FQNEAQ (reference sequence). The CDR3 protein is CASSPGTGGREKLFF. The DNA for the CDR3 is TGTGCCAGCAGCCCCGGGACAGGGGGCAGGGAAAAACTGTTTTTT.

V usage is TRBV6-5 and J usage is TRBJ1-6; D is uncertain. CDR3 length: 13 amino acids. Germline lookup yields CDR1 MNHEY and CDR2 SVGAGI. V gave up 8 bases and J gave up 6 bases, with 11 bases separating them. The CDR3 here is CASRGGFNSPLHF. In DNA form, the CDR3 reads TGTGCCAGCCGAGGCGGGTTTAATTCACCCCTCCACTTT.

The CDR3 nucleotides are TGTGCCAGCCTGGGGGACAGGGCTACTGAAGCTTTCTTT. Translated: CASLGDRATEAFF. The genes are TRBV18 and TRBJ1-1; the match to TRBD1 covers 9 bases. V shed 8 bases, J shed 5 bases, and the junction held 6 bases outside the gene matches. Germline lookup yields CDR1 KGHSH and CDR2 LQKENI. The CDR3 extends over 13 amino acids.

The CDR3 loop reads CASSVTQGNTDTQYF. The CDR3 DNA follows: TGTGCCAGCAGCGTAACACAGGGAAACACAGATACGCAGTATTTT. The chain recombines TRBV9 with TRBJ2-3; tentatively, D is TRBD1 (6 bases). Trimming left V 1 base short and J 2 bases short, with 11 bases between. The CDR3 sequence is 15 residues long. CDR1 and CDR2 from the germline V gene are SGDLS and YYNGEE.

The chain carries TRBV7-9 and TRBJ1-4; tentatively, D is TRBD1 (5 bases). Per the germline V gene, CDR1 is SEHNR and CDR2 is FQNEAQ (reference sequence). V was pared by 3 bases and J by 7 bases, with 12 bases between. The CDR3 is 14 amino acids. The CDR3 loop is CASSFSQGGEKLFF. In DNA form, the CDR3 reads TGTGCCAGCAGCTTCTCCCAGGGTGGTGAAAAACTGTTTTTT.

This clone was counted at least ten times. The chain joins TRBV6-1 to TRBJ2-6, with 8 bases aligning to TRBD1. The germline V gene has CDR1 MNHNS and CDR2 SASEGT. This CDR3 has 18 amino acids. The ends lost 4 bases at V and 0 bases at J; junction bases unmatched: 8. CDR3 bases: TGTGCCAGCAGTGTCCAGGGACAGGTTATCTCTGGGGCCAACGTCCTGACTTTC. It is translated as CASSVQGQVISGANVLTF.

The gene calls are TRBV4-2 and TRBJ1-6, with no clear D. CDR1 is LGHNA, CDR2 YNFKEQ, per germline. The V end was cut by 0 bases, the J end by 0 bases, with 12 bases between. The CDR3 spans 18 residues. The CDR3 sequence: CASSQDGLPFSYNSPLHF. For the CDR3, the DNA is TGTGCCAGCAGCCAAGACGGACTGCCATTCTCCTATAATTCACCCCTCCACTTT.

The chain uses TRBV6-4 and TRBJ2-1; 11 nucleotides match TRBD2. This CDR3 has 15 residues. J was trimmed by 8 bases and V by 0 bases; bases with no gene match: 3. In germline, CDR1 is MRHNA, CDR2 SNTAGT. The CDR3 DNA reads as TGTGCCAGCAGTGACTCAACTAGCGGGGGCGATGAGCAGTTCTTC. It yields the protein CASSDSTSGGDEQFF.

This chain joins TRBV19 and TRBJ1-5, with D unresolved. V gave up 0 bases and J gave up 0 bases, with 6 bases separating them. Germline V gene lookup returns CDR1 LNHDA and CDR2 SQIVND (reference sequence). The length of the CDR3 is 15 residues. CDR3 in DNA: TGTGCCAGTAGTATAGATGCGTATAGCAATCAGCCCCAGCATTTT. It yields the protein CASSIDAYSNQPQHF.

The rearrangement links TRBV7-8 to TRBJ1-5; D not certain. Per germline, CDR1 SGHVS and CDR2 FQNEAQ. Deletions cut 1 base from V and 1 base from J, with 14 bases between. This CDR3 region has 17 residues. The CDR3 nucleotides are TGTGCCAGCAGCTTAGGTAGACAACCTACAAGCAATCAGCCCCAGCATTTT. Encoded protein: CASSLGRQPTSNQPQHF.

This chain joins TRBV5-1 and TRBJ1-4, with D tentatively TRBD1 (6 bases). Germline CDR1 reads SGHRS; CDR2 reads YFSETQ. Trimming took 0 bases from V and 7 from J, leaving 13 bases between them. The CDR3 consists of 15 residues. DNA of the CDR3: TGCGCCAGCAGCTTGGTGACGGGGGGCGGTGAAAAACTGTTTTTT. Translated: CASSLVTGGGEKLFF.

The chain uses TRBV6-4 and TRBJ1-5; D not certain. Germline loops: CDR1 MRHNA, CDR2 SNTAGT. The CDR3 is 14 residues long. Deletions cut 3 bases from V and 4 bases from J, with 10 bases between. CDR3 in DNA: TGTGCCAGCAGTGAACATCGAGGGAATCAGCCCCAGCATTTT. It translates to CASSEHRGNQPQHF.

This chain connects TRBV6-5 to TRBJ1-6, with D unclear. This CDR3 is built from 14 residues. The germline gives CDR1 MNHEY, CDR2 SVGAGI. V shed 3 bases and J shed 3 bases, with 6 bases lying between them. The CDR3 loop reads CASSYRGYNSPLHF. CDR3 nucleotides: TGTGCCAGCAGTTATCGGGGCTATAATTCACCCCTCCACTTT.

In this sample, this clone turned up a few times. This chain joins TRBV10-1 and TRBJ1-6; D uncertain. Trimming shortened V by 4 bases and J by 7 bases, and 8 bases separated the two germline ends. This CDR3 comprises 13 residues. In germline, CDR1 is WNHNN, CDR2 SYGVQD (reference sequence). DNA for the CDR3: TGCGCCAGCAGTGGCGGAAACAATTCACCCCTCCACTTT. Its protein product is CASSGGNNSPLHF.

This clone was picked up many times. This chain links TRBV19 with TRBJ1-5; 8 positions match TRBD1. Germline V gene data show CDR1 as LNHDA and CDR2 as SQIVND (reference sequence). V gave up 6 bases and J gave up 7 bases; unmatched junction bases: 8. This CDR3 region has 14 residues. CDR3 coding DNA: TGTGCCAGTAGCCGGGACAGGACGAAACAGCCCCAGCATTTT. It codes for CASSRDRTKQPQHF.

This chain connects TRBV4-3 to TRBJ2-3, with 9 bases aligning to TRBD1. V shed 4 bases and J 2 bases; nucleotides not matched to a gene: 1. This CDR3 is 14 amino acids long. Germline V gene sequence: CDR1 LGHNA, CDR2 YSLEER. CDR3 region: CASSRDRATDTQYF. The DNA for the CDR3 is TGCGCCAGCAGCCGGGACAGGGCCACAGATACGCAGTATTTT.

The rearrangement joins TRBV9 to TRBJ2-3; 9 nucleotides line up with TRBD1. The CDR3 spans 16 residues. The trim removed 4 bases at V and 0 bases at J, leaving 6 bases unmatched. Germline V CDR1 and CDR2: SGDLS, YYNGEE. DNA of the CDR3: TGTGCCAGCAGCCCTCGGACAGGGGAAAGCACAGATACGCAGTATTTT. Protein: CASSPRTGESTDTQYF.

The chain uses TRBV10-3 and TRBJ2-7, with 8 bases identical to TRBD1. CDR1 is ENHRY and CDR2 is SYGVKD in the germline V gene. The trim removed 6 bases at V and 2 bases at J, leaving 6 bases unmatched. This CDR3 is built from 14 residues. The CDR3 DNA reads TGTGCCATCAGGTCGACAGGGGCGGCCTACGAGCAGTACTTC. It specifies CAIRSTGAAYEQYF.

V is TRBV5-1 and J is TRBJ1-1; 11 bases line up with TRBD1. Germline values: CDR1 SGHRS, CDR2 YFSETQ. V was pared by 3 bases and J by 7 bases, with 2 bases of the junction left unmatched. The CDR3 runs 13 residues. CDR3 residues: CASSWGQGGEAFF. CDR3 nucleotide sequence: TGCGCCAGCAGCTGGGGACAGGGGGGTGAAGCTTTCTTT.

The V gene is TRBV6-2 or TRBV6-3, the J gene TRBJ1-2, with TRBD1 matching over 8 bases. V lost 5 bases and J lost 3; bases outside the gene matches: 5. Germline values: CDR1 MNHEY, CDR2 SVGEGT. This CDR3 contains 14 residues. The DNA of the CDR3 is TGTGCCAGCAGTCCCGGACAGGGAGACTATGGCTACACCTTC. Translating it yields CASSPGQGDYGYTF.

This chain connects TRBV6-6 to TRBJ1-1, with 7 bases aligning to TRBD1. After removal of 6 bases from V and 3 bases from J, the junction contained 4 bases not matched to a gene. CDR1 MNHNY and CDR2 SVGAGI come from the germline V gene (reference sequence). The CDR3 covers 13 residues. DNA of the CDR3: TGTGCCAGCAGCCCAGACAGGGACACTGAAGCTTTCTTT. Translation gives CASSPDRDTEAFF.

The V gene is TRBV7-3, the J gene TRBJ1-1, with 11 nucleotides matching TRBD1. This CDR3 contains 19 residues. Germline assignment: CDR1 SGHTA and CDR2 FQGTGA. V was pared by 4 bases and J by 1 base, with 14 bases of the junction left unmatched. Here the CDR3 reads CASSSRGPGQGERNTEAFF. In DNA form, the CDR3 reads TGTGCCAGCAGCTCGCGTGGACCGGGACAGGGGGAAAGGAACACTGAAGCTTTCTTT. The variable domain in full, completed from reference TRBV7-3 and TRBJ1-1, reads GAGVSQTPSNKVTEKGKYVELRCDPISGHTALYWYRQSLGQGPEFLIYFQGTGAADDSGLPNDRFFAVRPEGSVSTLKIQRTERGDSAVYLCASSSRGPGQGERNTEAFFGQGTRLTVV.

This chain connects TRBV19 to TRBJ1-1, with no clear D. The CDR3 consists of 15 residues. The germline CDR1 and CDR2 sequences are LNHDA and SQIVND (reference sequence). Trimming took off 5 bases at V and 0 bases at J, with 13 bases between the two ends. The CDR3 nucleotides are TGTGCCAGTAGTCTGGACGGAGGGATGAACACTGAAGCTTTCTTT. Encoded protein: CASSLDGGMNTEAFF.

This chain's CDR3 is CASTHQDSLNSPLHF. CDR3 nucleotides: TGCGCCAGCACCCACCAGGACAGCCTTAATTCACCCCTCCACTTT. The J gene is TRBJ1-6, the V gene TRBV10-2; possible D gene TRBD1, 6 bases. CDR3 length equals 15 residues. Looked up from germline, CDR1 is WSHSY and CDR2 is SAAADI. Between the trimmed V and J ends, which lost 7 bases and 6 bases, there was a span of 16 bases.

This chain uses TRBV6-2 or TRBV6-3 with TRBJ2-5; possible D gene TRBD1, 5 bases. Germline CDR1 reads MNHEY; CDR2 reads SVGEGT. The CDR3 is made up of 15 amino acids. Trimming removed 4 bases from V and 3 bases from J, with 15 bases in between. CDR3 DNA sequence: TGTGCCAGCAGTTCAGGGAAGCTTCGCGAAGAGACCCAGTACTTC. Its protein product is CASSSGKLREETQYF.

The chain combines TRBV6-5 with TRBJ2-2; 8 nucleotides line up with TRBD1. CDR1 is MNHEY, CDR2 SVGAGI, per germline. This CDR3 contains 15 residues. Germline trimming cut 2 bases from V and 6 bases from J; bases unmatched to any gene: 5. This CDR3 is CASSYPGTGAGELFF. The CDR3 bases are TGTGCCAGCAGTTACCCGGGGACAGGCGCCGGGGAGCTGTTTTTT.

The chain joins TRBV28 to TRBJ1-3; D is perhaps TRBD1 (6 bases). The CDR3 runs to 12 residues. The germline V gene has CDR1 MDHEN and CDR2 SYDVKM. The V gene lost 8 bases and the J gene lost 2 bases, with 7 bases spanning the gap. The CDR3 DNA sequence: TGTGCCAGCTGGACAGCTGGAAACACCATATATTTT. Translating it yields CASWTAGNTIYF.

The chain recombines TRBV7-2 with TRBJ2-7, with no clear D. V lost 5 bases, J lost 8 bases, and 13 bases lay in between. CDR3 length: 12 amino acids. The germline V gene has CDR1 SGHTA and CDR2 FQGNSA. This chain's CDR3 is CASSHTAYKQYF. The CDR3 DNA reads TGTGCCAGCAGCCATACAGCATACAAGCAGTACTTC.

This clone came up once. This chain links TRBV19 with TRBJ1-1; perhaps TRBD1 as D (6 bases). The CDR3 covers 16 residues. Germline assignment: CDR1 LNHDA and CDR2 SQIVND (reference sequence). The V end lost 3 bases, the J end lost 0 bases, and 14 bases lay between the germline ends. The CDR3, as DNA: TGTGCCAGTAGTATTAGGGCAGGGGCCCTGAACACTGAAGCTTTCTTT. Protein sequence: CASSIRAGALNTEAFF.

The chain combines TRBV7-8 with TRBJ2-5; 7 bases are a match to TRBD1. Losses at the gene ends were 5 bases for V and 1 base for J; bases not matched to a gene: 10. CDR3 length: 16 residues. Germline CDR1 SGHVS, CDR2 FQNEAQ. CDR3 amino acids: CASSRLGTDLQETQYF. As DNA, the CDR3 is TGTGCCAGCAGCCGACTCGGGACAGACCTCCAAGAGACCCAGTACTTC. The full variable domain, its missing parts supplied by reference TRBV7-8 and TRBJ2-5, is GAGVSQSPRYKVAKRGQDVALRCDPISGHVSLFWYQQALGQGPEFLTYFQNEAQLDKSGLPSDRFFAERPEGSVSTLKIQRTQQEDSAVYLCASSRLGTDLQETQYFGPGTRLLVL.